Following are 21 T cell receptor beta chains from one sample sequenced in a study of tumor-infiltrating lymphocytes in primary liver carcinoma. The blood RNA (from unsorted whole blood) was obtained, and germline DNA was also extracted. Researchers generated TCR beta cDNA from roughly 500 ng of total RNA, relying on a constant-region primer. Slightly modified ARM-PCR with three nested multiplex PCR rounds yielded TCR beta libraries. Running around 9 cycles apiece, the first two PCR rounds relied on TRBV1-TRBV30 forward primers together with a C-beta reverse primer. Each CDR3 protein is one row after TCRdb ran MiXCR on the multiplex PCR reads. The sample lists 320,000 or so distinct CDR3 sequences; roughly 60% were seen once. The sample was peripheral blood. All receptors derive from a man between 40 and 49 years old with primary liver carcinoma and hepatitis B virus infection.

In regard to this clonotype: Mismatch with germline at one junction end may stem from a read error. CDR3 sequence (DNA): TGCGTCAGCACACCTAGCGGAGCGACTAGCACAGATACGCAGTATTTT. The encoded protein is CVSTPSGATSTDTQYF. The chain recombines TRBV5-1 with TRBJ2-3; 7 bases align to TRBD2. Germline V gives CDR1 SGHRS, CDR2 YFSETQ. This CDR3 comprises 16 residues.

The V gene is TRBV28, the J gene TRBJ2-6; no reliable D call. V was cut by 6 bases and J by 0 bases, with 18 bases left in between. This CDR3 region has 18 residues. Germline V CDR1 and CDR2: MDHEN, SYDVKM. CDR3 in DNA: TGTGCCAGCAGCACGGGTGAGACCGTCCTCTCTGGGGCCAACGTCCTGACTTTC. Translation gives CASSTGETVLSGANVLTF.

Points on this clonotype: A read error is possible here, since a much larger clone lies one base away. Here the CDR3 reads CASSYHGGQGTEPFF. The CDR3 nucleotides are TGTGCCAGCAGTTACCACGGGGGGCAGGGGACTGAACCTTTCTTT. V gene TRBV6-6 combines with J gene TRBJ1-1; TRBD1 is a possible D gene (6 bases). Germline CDR1 reads MNHNY; CDR2 reads SVGAGI (reference sequence). This CDR3 is 15 amino acids long.

Concerning this clonotype itself: A read error may account for a junction end that differs from germline. The chain combines TRBV6-1 with TRBJ1-2; a weak D match, TRBD1 (6 bases). From germline, CDR1 is MNHNS and CDR2 SASEGT. This CDR3 is built from 15 residues. This CDR3 is CASVEAGGDNHGYTF. In nucleotides, the CDR3 is TGTGCCAGCGTCGAGGCGGGGGGCGATAACCATGGCTACACCTTC.

V and J are TRBV5-4 and TRBJ2-7; possible D gene TRBD2, 6 bases. The length of the CDR3 is 13 residues. Looked up from germline, CDR1 is SGHNT and CDR2 is YYREEE (reference sequence). With 4 bases removed from V and 13 bases from J, the gap between germline ends came to 21 bases. Here the CDR3 DNA reads TGTGCCAGCAGCCCGGCGGCGGGATCGACACACTACTTC. It encodes CASSPAAGSTHYF.

Written as DNA, the CDR3 is TGTGCCAGCACCGGGACGTACAACACCGGGGAGCTGTTTTTT. As protein: CASTGTYNTGELFF. The genes are TRBV28 and TRBJ2-2, with D perhaps matching TRBD1 or TRBD2 (5 bases each). Germline CDR1 MDHEN, CDR2 SYDVKM. The CDR3 has 14 residues. V lost 7 bases to trimming and J lost 2 bases, with 11 bases between them.

There are many counts of this clonotype. The chain couples TRBV30 to TRBJ2-3; D might be TRBD1 (6 bases). The germline V gene encodes CDR1 GTSNPN and CDR2 SVGIG (reference sequence). Trimming shortened V by 4 bases and J by 5 bases, and 10 bases separated the two germline ends. The CDR3 is 12 residues long. The CDR3 spells CAWNLRGDTQYF. The CDR3 bases are TGTGCCTGGAACCTCAGGGGAGATACGCAGTATTTT.

Concerning this clonotype itself: This may be a read error: a much more frequent sequence differs by one nucleotide. V and J are TRBV12-3 or TRBV12-4 and TRBJ1-1; no reliable D call. The CDR3 contains 12 residues. The DNA for the CDR3 is TGTGCCAGCAGCCCCGGAGAGATTGAAGCTTCCTTT. Translation: CASSPGEIEASF.

J is TRBJ1-5 and V is TRBV5-6; TRBD1 matches at 9 bases. Trimming took 3 bases from V and 5 from J; bases not matched to a gene: 12. Per germline, CDR1 SGHDT and CDR2 YYEEEE. The CDR3 runs 17 residues. Here the CDR3 reads CASSSTWGQGYDQPQHF. Here the CDR3 DNA reads TGTGCCAGCAGCTCAACTTGGGGACAGGGATACGATCAGCCCCAGCATTTT.

Concerning this clonotype: A much more abundant neighbour one base away suggests this may be a read error. V gene TRBV6-1 combines with J gene TRBJ1-5; D is perhaps TRBD1 (6 bases). The CDR3 covers 14 residues. The germline gives CDR1 MNHNS, CDR2 SASEGT. V was trimmed by 3 bases and J by 11 bases, leaving 17 bases between them. In DNA, the CDR3 is TGTGCCAGCAGTGAGGGGGGGCGAGTACAGTCCCAGCATTTT. Protein sequence: CASSEGGRVQSQHF.

This clonotype has just a few counts. Given a much more abundant clone one base away, this may be a read error. The V gene is TRBV29-1, the J gene TRBJ2-3; 9 nucleotides match TRBD2. This CDR3 has 14 residues. Per the germline V gene, CDR1 is SQVTM and CDR2 is ANQGSEA. J was trimmed by 4 bases and V by 3 bases; bases with no gene match: 5. This CDR3 reads CSVEAGGVADTQYF. The CDR3 DNA reads TGCAGCGTTGAGGCGGGAGGGGTGGCAGATACGCAGTATTTT.

On this clonotype: At one end, the junction sequence differs from germline, possibly due to a read error. The chain has TRBV2 and TRBJ2-1, with a tentative D call TRBD2 (5 bases). Germline V gene data show CDR1 as SNHLY and CDR2 as FYNNEI. This CDR3 has 13 residues. The CDR3 spells CASKAVDYNKQFF. The CDR3 DNA reads as TGTGCCAGCAAAGCGGTTGACTACAATAAGCAGTTCTTC.

The chain employs TRBV19 and TRBJ2-3; 8 bases line up with TRBD2. Germline loops: CDR1 LNHDA, CDR2 SQIVND (reference sequence). The CDR3 loop spans 14 amino acids. CDR3 DNA: TGTGCGGAACCGGGACTAGAAAAGGCAGATACGCAGTATTTT. Translation: CAEPGLEKADTQYF. The full variable domain, with the rest looked up from reference TRBV19 and TRBJ2-3, is DGGITQSPKYLFRKEGQNVTLSCEQNLNHDAMYWYRQDPGQGLRLIYYSQIVNDFQKGDIAEGYSVSREKKESFPLTVTSAQKNPTAFYLCAEPGLEKADTQYFGPGTRLTVL.

In this sample, this clonotype turned up once. A much larger clone is a single base away; this may be a read error. This chain links TRBV6-6 with TRBJ1-5; D remains unclear. Germline V gene data show CDR1 as MNHNY and CDR2 as SVGAGI (reference sequence). The CDR3 extends over 17 amino acids. The CDR3 nucleotides are TGTGCCATCAGTAACCCTCCCGGTCAGTTCGGCAATCAGCCCCAGCATTTT. Encoded protein: CAISNPPGQFGNQPQHF.

The chain employs TRBV12-3 or TRBV12-4 and TRBJ2-3, with 7 bases matching TRBD2. The trim removed 10 bases at V and 5 bases at J, leaving 15 bases unmatched. CDR3 length equals 15 residues. CDR3 residues: CAIRTGDYTKDTQYF. The CDR3 DNA reads TGTGCCATCAGGACTGGGGACTACACAAAAGATACGCAGTATTTT.

This clonotype was counted a few times. The rearrangement links TRBV5-1 to TRBJ2-2; no clear D gene. The CDR3 covers 16 residues. With 0 bases removed from V and 4 bases from J, the gap between germline ends came to 13 bases. Germline V lookup: CDR1 SGHRS, CDR2 YFSETQ. The CDR3 DNA sequence: TGCGCCAGCAGCTTGGCGATCCTCCCGCGCACCGGGGAGCTGTTTTTT. Translation: CASSLAILPRTGELFF.

The genes are TRBV30 and TRBJ2-1, with 7 bases identical to TRBD2. After removal of 2 bases from V and 4 bases from J, the junction contained 5 bases not matched to a gene. The CDR3 runs 14 residues. Looked up from germline, CDR1 is GTSNPN and CDR2 is SVGIG (reference sequence). In nucleotides, the CDR3 is TGTGCCTGGAGTTCGCTAGCGGTATACAATGAGCAGTTCTTC. It translates to CAWSSLAVYNEQFF.

Concerning this clonotype itself: It may be a read error: a sequence one base away is much more abundant. The chain couples TRBV7-8 to TRBJ2-1; TRBD1 or TRBD2 may be the D gene (5 bases each). The length of the CDR3 is 14 residues. V was clipped by 3 bases and J by 10 bases, with 16 bases between them. Germline V gene sequence: CDR1 SGHVS, CDR2 FQNEAQ. CDR3 region: CASSLGPGVFEQFF. DNA of the CDR3: TGTGCCAGCAGCTTGGGACCCGGAGTCTTCGAGCAGTTCTTC.

V usage is TRBV28 and J usage is TRBJ1-1; the D is unclear. The CDR3 spans 13 residues. Germline CDR1 MDHEN, CDR2 SYDVKM. V was clipped by 3 bases and J by 7 bases, with 12 bases between them. The CDR3 spells CASSLFADGEAFF. In DNA form, the CDR3 reads TGTGCCAGCAGTTTGTTCGCCGACGGTGAAGCTTTCTTT.

The table lists this clonotype with many counts. V and J are TRBV6-2 or TRBV6-3 and TRBJ1-5; 9 nucleotides agree with TRBD1. Germline CDR1 and CDR2: MNHEY and SVGEGT. Trimming at V came to 5 bases and at J to 7 bases, leaving 6 bases not matched to a gene. CDR3 length equals 14 residues. The CDR3 spells CASSQSTGGQPQHF. The CDR3 DNA is TGTGCCAGCAGTCAATCGACAGGGGGACAGCCCCAGCATTTT.

Concerning this clonotype itself: Because the CDR3 is missing its conserved closing phenylalanine or tryptophan, this is likely a read error. J is TRBJ2-1 and V is TRBV11-3; TRBD1 is a possible D gene (5 bases). V lost 5 bases, J lost 5 bases, and 13 bases lay in between. CDR1 is SGHNT and CDR2 is YENEEA in the germline V gene. The length of the CDR3 is 14 residues. The DNA of the CDR3 is TGTGCCAGCAGCCTCTTCATAGGGGACAATGAGCAGTTCTCC. Translation gives CASSLFIGDNEQFS.